Here is one T cell receptor (beta chain) with its context. Data came from immunoSEQ multiplex PCR; TCRdb stores just in-frame clones and leaves some out. Of around 300,000 clones listed, approximately 90% are singletons. Specified treatment: about 20 received Ad26.COV2.S at low or high dose, single or two shots; 5 received placebo; per-sample allocation not given. Collection of the samples took place on day 63 after the first injection of vaccine or placebo. These data are taken from a study of Ad26.COV2.S vaccination and SARS-CoV-2 variants. The CDR3 is 15 residues long. V lost 2 bases and J 7 bases, leaving 15 bases between the germline ends. Germline V gene data show CDR1 as SNHLY and CDR2 as FYNNEI.

The sequence was obtained from a person aged 18-60 years who received the Ad26.COV2.S COVID-19 vaccine or a placebo. This rearrangement joins TRBV2 to TRBJ1-5, with D maybe TRBD1 (5 bases). The sample here was peripheral blood, taken in a trial of Ad26.COV2.S vaccine versus placebo. CDR3 DNA sequence: TGTGCCAGCAGTGAAAGGGACCTTTTGGGACAGCCCCAGCATTTT. This codes for CASSERDLLGQPQHF.